The 27 T cell receptor beta chains listed next were all sequenced from one sample in a study of blood T cell repertoires in COVID-19. Data came from immunoSEQ multiplex PCR; TCRdb stores just in-frame clones and leaves some out. The table includes 85,000 to 110,000 clones, more than 85% detected once. The sample consisted of peripheral blood. These receptors originate from a human donor in a cohort sampled during active COVID-19.

This clone was counted only a few times. This chain's CDR3 is CASRRTGSDTQYF. The CDR3 DNA reads TGTGCCAGTAGGCGGACAGGTTCAGATACGCAGTATTTT. The chain recombines TRBV19 with TRBJ2-3; 7 bases are a match to TRBD1. This CDR3 region has 13 residues. Germline V CDR1 and CDR2: LNHDA, SQIVND (reference sequence). The V segment lost 6 bases and the J segment 4 bases; nucleotides outside the gene matches: 4.

The chain combines TRBV5-4 with TRBJ2-7; TRBD1 might be the D (6 bases). The ends were cut back, 1 base at V and 3 bases at J, with 11 bases in the middle. Germline V gene sequence: CDR1 SGHNT, CDR2 YYREEE (reference sequence). This CDR3 has 14 residues. The CDR3, as DNA: TGTGCCAGCAGCTTGAGGGACAAACTCTACGAGCAGTACTTC. Translation gives CASSLRDKLYEQYF.

This sequence joins TRBV28 and TRBJ2-3; 10 bases are a match to TRBD2. The CDR3 extends over 19 amino acids. CDR1 MDHEN and CDR2 SYDVKM come from the germline V gene. V gave up 4 bases and J gave up 2 bases; unmatched junction bases: 15. CDR3: CASSWRADLLAGYTDTQYF. The CDR3, as DNA: TGTGCCAGCAGTTGGCGGGCAGACCTACTAGCGGGGTACACAGATACGCAGTATTTT.

CDR3 in amino acids: CASRGDSETQYF. The CDR3 DNA reads TGTGCCAGCAGGGGGGACTCAGAGACCCAGTACTTC. The gene calls are TRBV2 and TRBJ2-5; D is possibly TRBD2 (6 bases). The CDR3 has 12 residues. V lost 6 bases and J lost 4, with 9 bases in between. The germline CDR1 and CDR2 sequences are SNHLY and FYNNEI.

The J gene is TRBJ2-7, the V gene TRBV5-4, with TRBD2 matching over 10 bases. The CDR3 has 16 amino acids. Germline V gene sequence: CDR1 SGHNT, CDR2 YYREEE (reference sequence). J was trimmed by 0 bases and V by 4 bases; bases with no gene match: 7. DNA for the CDR3: TGTGCCAGCAGCCAGGGACTAGCGAGGAACTCCTACGAGCAGTACTTC. Translating it yields CASSQGLARNSYEQYF.

V is TRBV7-2 and J is TRBJ2-1; TRBD1 agrees at 8 bases. The J segment lost 8 bases and the V segment lost 1 base, leaving 7 bases of the junction unmatched. Germline CDR1 is SGHTA and CDR2 is FQGNSA. The CDR3 is 15 amino acids. In DNA, the CDR3 is TGTGCCAGCAGCTTAGGACAGGGGAGTAGATATGAGCAGTTCTTC. Amino acid sequence: CASSLGQGSRYEQFF. The full variable domain, rest sourced from reference TRBV7-2 and TRBJ2-1, is GAGVSQSPSNKVTEKGKDVELRCDPISGHTALYWYRQSLGQGLEFLIYFQGNSAPDKSGLPSDRFSAERTGGSVSTLTIQRTQQEDSAVYLCASSLGQGSRYEQFFGPGTRLTVL.

The V gene is TRBV9, the J gene TRBJ2-1, with unresolved D. CDR3 length: 14 residues. Germline-derived CDR1 and CDR2 are SGDLS and YYNGEE. V was shortened by 0 bases and J by 5 bases, with 9 bases between the two germline ends. The CDR3 DNA reads as TGTGCCAGCAGCGTAGCAACTAATGACAATGAGCAGTTCTTC. This gives the protein CASSVATNDNEQFF.

The chain uses TRBV6-5 and TRBJ1-2; 7 bases match TRBD1. The CDR3 is made up of 13 amino acids. Germline CDR1 reads MNHEY; CDR2 reads SVGAGI. Germline trimming cut 7 bases from V and 5 bases from J; bases unmatched to any gene: 7. DNA of the CDR3: TGTGCCAGCAAACTGGGACAGCAATATGGCTACACCTTC. Amino acids: CASKLGQQYGYTF.

The chain couples TRBV6-5 to TRBJ1-4; TRBD1 matches 8 bases. The V and J ends lost 2 bases and 7 bases, in that order; junction bases with no gene match: 9. Germline values: CDR1 MNHEY, CDR2 SVGAGI. The CDR3 loop spans 16 amino acids. The CDR3 DNA is TGTGCCAGCAGTTACGGGATCGGACAGGGCGGTGAAAAACTGTTTTTT. Protein: CASSYGIGQGGEKLFF.

This clone has a single count. The gene calls are TRBV7-6 and TRBJ2-7; maybe TRBD2 (6 bases). The CDR3 length is 13 residues. Germline CDR1 reads SGHVS; CDR2 reads FNYEAQ. The ends were cut back, 5 bases at V and 5 bases at J, with 13 bases in the middle. DNA of the CDR3: TGTGCCAGCAGCGGCGGGGCTCGCCACGAGCAGTACTTC. Translated: CASSGGARHEQYF.

V and J are TRBV3-1 (or the pseudogene TRBV3-2) and TRBJ2-1, with D possibly being TRBD2 (5 bases). The CDR3 spans 13 residues. Trimming removed 1 base from V and 4 bases from J, with 5 bases in between. Germline-derived CDR1 and CDR2 are LGHDT and YNNKEL (reference sequence). CDR3: CASSQAGYNEQFF. DNA of the CDR3: TGTGCCAGCAGCCAAGCGGGGTACAATGAGCAGTTCTTC.

The V call is TRBV18, the J call TRBJ2-2, with a weak D call TRBD1 (5 bases). The CDR3 runs 13 residues. Germline CDR1 KGHSH, CDR2 LQKENI. Trimming removed 1 base at V and 6 bases at J, with 6 bases between. The CDR3 nucleotides are TGTGCCAGCTCACCACTAGGGGCCGGGGAGCTGTTTTTT. It yields the protein CASSPLGAGELFF.

The genes are TRBV2 and TRBJ2-5; 7 nucleotides line up with TRBD2. V was pared by 6 bases and J by 2 bases, with 6 bases of the junction left unmatched. The germline CDR1 and CDR2 sequences are SNHLY and FYNNEI. The CDR3 has 14 residues. The chain's CDR3 is CASRWGGAQETQYF. The CDR3 coding sequence is TGTGCCAGCAGGTGGGGAGGGGCTCAAGAGACCCAGTACTTC.

This sequence joins TRBV6-6 and TRBJ1-2; the match to TRBD1 covers 8 bases. Germline loops: CDR1 MNHNY, CDR2 SVGAGI (reference sequence). CDR3 length equals 15 residues. The V segment lost 2 bases and the J segment 4 bases; nucleotides outside the gene matches: 6. The CDR3 DNA sequence: TGTGCCAGCAGTTACCCCAGGACAGGGATCTATGGCTACACCTTC. Translation gives CASSYPRTGIYGYTF.

This chain connects TRBV5-8 to TRBJ1-2; possibly TRBD1 for D (6 bases). There are 14 residues in the CDR3. The V gene lost 2 bases and the J gene lost 1 base, with 9 bases spanning the gap. The germline gives CDR1 SGHTS, CDR2 YDEGEE. Written as DNA, the CDR3 is TGTGCCAGCAGCTTCGCAGGGGTTAACTATGGCTACACCTTC. Its protein is CASSFAGVNYGYTF.

Written as DNA, the CDR3 is TGTGCCAGCAGCGTCCGACCCAGGAACGTGTGGGCTTTCTTT. It encodes CASSVRPRNVWAFF. V is TRBV5-8 and J is TRBJ1-1; D not certain. This CDR3 is built from 14 residues. CDR1 and CDR2 (germline): SGHTS, YDEGEE. V lost 4 bases and J 11 bases, leaving 21 bases between the germline ends.

This sequence joins TRBV6-1 and TRBJ2-5; D is possibly TRBD1 (7 bases). The CDR3 totals 17 residues. Trimming removed 4 bases at V and 5 bases at J, with 23 bases between. The V gene's germline CDR1 is MNHNS and CDR2 SASEGT. In DNA form, the CDR3 reads TGTGCCAGCAGTGCCACGGGAGAGGGGGCGGATGGTGAGACCCAGTACTTC. Its translation: CASSATGEGADGETQYF.

The chain employs TRBV27 and TRBJ1-1; 7 positions agree with TRBD1. Trimming took 6 bases from V and 4 from J; bases not matched to a gene: 5. The CDR3 sequence is 13 residues long. Looked up from germline, CDR1 is MNHEY and CDR2 is SMNVEV (reference sequence). CDR3 in amino acids: CASRRQGGTEAFF. The CDR3 DNA is TGTGCCAGCAGGAGACAGGGAGGCACTGAAGCTTTCTTT.

V and J are TRBV5-6 and TRBJ2-7; a weak D match, TRBD2 (5 bases). The CDR3 has 14 amino acids. Germline V lookup: CDR1 SGHDT, CDR2 YYEEEE. Trimming took off 2 bases at V and 2 bases at J, with 11 bases between the two ends. CDR3 in amino acids: CASSLISETYEQYF. The CDR3 coding sequence is TGTGCCAGCAGCTTAATTAGCGAAACCTACGAGCAGTACTTC. The variable domain in full, with the rest retrieved from reference TRBV5-6 and TRBJ2-7, is DAGVTQSPTHLIKTRGQQVTLRCSPKSGHDTVSWYQQALGQGPQFIFQYYEEEERQRGNFPDRFSGHQFPNYSSELNVNALLLGDSALYLCASSLISETYEQYFGPGTRLTVT.

The rearrangement uses TRBV7-8 and TRBJ2-1; TRBD2 agrees at 8 bases. Germline V lookup: CDR1 SGHVS, CDR2 FQNEAQ. The V gene end was trimmed by 7 bases and the J gene end by 9 bases; junction bases not matched to a gene: 11. The CDR3 is 14 residues long. The CDR3, as DNA: TGTGCCAGCAAGGAAGCTAGCGGGTTGGTTGAGCAGTTCTTC. Amino acids: CASKEASGLVEQFF.

The CDR3: CASSQYQETQYF. The DNA of the CDR3 is TGTGCCAGCAGCCAGTACCAAGAGACCCAGTACTTC. The chain recombines TRBV28 with TRBJ2-5; D not resolved. V lost 6 bases, J lost 0 bases, and 5 bases lay in between. The V gene's germline CDR1 is MDHEN and CDR2 SYDVKM. The CDR3 is 12 amino acids.

The J gene is TRBJ2-3, the V gene TRBV13; 10 positions agree with TRBD2. CDR3 length: 15 amino acids. Germline values: CDR1 PRHDT, CDR2 FYEKMQ (reference sequence). Unmatched junction bases numbered 15, after V lost 6 bases and J lost 12 bases. DNA of the CDR3: TGTGCCAGCAGTCCCCCCGGGGCTAGCGGGGGACTCCAGTATTTT. This sequence encodes CASSPPGASGGLQYF.

This clone has only one observation. The chain employs TRBV4-1 and TRBJ2-2; 7 bases match TRBD1. Trimming removed 4 bases from V and 7 bases from J; junction bases left unmatched: 9. The V gene's germline CDR1 is MGHRA and CDR2 YSYEKL. The CDR3 is 15 amino acids. CDR3 amino acids: CASSRVPTGHGELFF. For the CDR3, the DNA is TGCGCCAGCAGCCGCGTACCGACAGGGCACGGGGAGCTGTTTTTT.

The rearrangement links TRBV3-1 (or the pseudogene TRBV3-2) to TRBJ2-1, with a weak D call TRBD2 (7 bases). Germline assignment: CDR1 LGHDT and CDR2 YNNKEL (reference sequence). The CDR3 is 15 residues long. The V end was cut by 1 base, the J end by 5 bases, with 12 bases between. DNA of the CDR3: TGTGCCAGCAGCCAAGGGGGGGGCAGGAACAATGAGCAGTTCTTC. Its protein product is CASSQGGGRNNEQFF.

The J gene is TRBJ2-1, the V gene TRBV7-3; 7 bases align to TRBD2. V was pared by 2 bases and J by 12 bases, with 13 bases of the junction left unmatched. The CDR3 sequence is 15 residues long. Germline V lookup: CDR1 SGHTA, CDR2 FQGTGA. In DNA, the CDR3 is TGTGCCAGCAGCTTATCCCCTAGCGGCCTTTGGGGGCAGTTCTTC. It translates to CASSLSPSGLWGQFF. The full variable domain, completed using reference TRBV7-3 and TRBJ2-1, is GAGVSQTPSNKVTEKGKYVELRCDPISGHTALYWYRQSLGQGPEFLIYFQGTGAADDSGLPNDRFFAVRPEGSVSTLKIQRTERGDSAVYLCASSLSPSGLWGQFFGPGTRLTVL.

The chain uses TRBV6-5 and TRBJ1-1; D might be TRBD1 (6 bases). The CDR3 sequence is 13 residues long. Trimming stripped 9 bases from V and 1 base from J, with 12 bases between. Germline assignment: CDR1 MNHEY and CDR2 SVGAGI. Written as DNA, the CDR3 is TGTGCCAGTTCGGACAGCCGGAACACTGAAGCTTTCTTT. As protein: CASSDSRNTEAFF.

The J gene is TRBJ1-4, the V gene TRBV2; the match to TRBD1 covers 9 bases. The CDR3 covers 14 residues. J gave up 7 bases and V 6 bases, and 6 bases lay outside the gene matches. CDR1 is SNHLY and CDR2 is FYNNEI in the germline V gene. The CDR3 nucleotides are TGTGCCAGCAGACAGACAGGGGGGGGTGAAAAACTGTTTTTT. It encodes CASRQTGGGEKLFF.